A single T cell receptor beta chain is shown here with its context. The data derive from a study of blood T cell repertoires in COVID-19. Method: immunoSEQ multiplex PCR; TCRdb's copy keeps in-frame clones and lacks some. The data show roughly 230,000 clones, approximately 89% seen once. CDR1 SNHLY and CDR2 FYNNEI come from the germline V gene. Trimming took off 5 bases at V and 15 bases at J, with 16 bases between the two ends. The CDR3 sequence is 12 residues long. The rearrangement links TRBV2 to TRBJ1-4, with D possibly being TRBD1 (5 bases). The sequenced material came from PBMCs or T cells enriched from blood (not recorded which). The sequence was obtained from a woman aged 25 to 39 with acute COVID-19. Written as DNA, the CDR3 is TGTGCCAGCAGTCCTGGGGGGGTGAGGATGTTTTTT. Amino acid sequence: CASSPGGVRMFF.